Listed below are T cell receptor beta chains from one sample, sequenced in a study of long-term antiretroviral therapy in people with HIV. Clones were read by immunoSEQ multiplex PCR, and TCRdb kept only the in-frame ones, dropping some. In the table there are roughly 17,000 clones, 65% to 85% of which are singletons. This specimen was unsorted PBMCs, taken 2.3 years after starting antiretroviral therapy. The receptors were gathered from a woman aged 40-49 years with HIV. CDR3s include the opening cysteine and the closing phenylalanine or tryptophan. The D gene is left open where the match is weak. Rows give clone size only sometimes, using once, few, many, or a class for an expanded clone.

TRBJ2-7 | NA | TRBD1 | 15 | TRBV10-3 | TGTGCCATCAGTGAAAGGGACAGGGGGGCCTACGAGCAGTACTTC | CAISERDRGAYEQYF
TRBJ2-3 | NA | TRBD1 | 17 | TRBV11-1 | TGTGCCAGCAGCTCGGCGGCGGGGACAGGGGCCTCGGATACGCAGTATTTT | CASSSAAGTGASDTQYF
TRBJ1-5 | NA | NA | 15 | TRBV2 | TGTGCCAGCAGTGAGACGGACCGAAGAAATCAGCCCCAGCATTTT | CASSETDRRNQPQHF
TRBJ2-3 | NA | TRBD2 | 16 | TRBV19 | TGTGCCAGTAGTACATCTAGCGGGAGCGTCCCAGATACGCAGTATTTT | CASSTSSGSVPDTQYF
TRBJ1-1 | NA | NA | 14 | TRBV6-4 | TGTGCCAGCTCCCCTAAAGGGGGGGACACTGAAGCTTTCTTT | CASSPKGGDTEAFF
TRBJ1-5 | NA | NA | 15 | TRBV7-6 | TGTGCCAGCAGCTTGTCCGGGTATAGCAATCAGCCCCAGCATTTT | CASSLSGYSNQPQHF
TRBJ2-3 | NA | NA | 14 | TRBV7-2 | TGTGCCAGCAGCTCGGACGGGGGGCGCGATACGCAGTATTTT | CASSSDGGRDTQYF
TRBJ1-5 | NA | NA | 14 | TRBV30 | TGTGCCTGGAGTGTAAACCAGGGCAATCAGCCCCAGCATTTT | CAWSVNQGNQPQHF
TRBJ1-1 | NA | NA | 14 | TRBV19 | TGTGCCAGTAGTACCGACATCCTGAGCACTGAAGCTTTCTTT | CASSTDILSTEAFF
TRBJ2-5 | NA | TRBD2 | 15 | TRBV27 | TGTGCCAGCAGTTTCCTAGCGGGGGGGCAAGAGACCCAGTACTTC | CASSFLAGGQETQYF
TRBJ1-2 | NA | TRBD1 | 15 | TRBV14 | TGTGCCAGCAGCCAAGGAACAGGGGGAGTTTATGGCTACACCTTC | CASSQGTGGVYGYTF
TRBJ2-1 | NA | NA | 14 | TRBV5-4 | TGTGCCTTAGGCCCCACAGGGTTGGTCAATGAGCAGTTCTTC | CALGPTGLVNEQFF
TRBJ2-3 | NA | TRBD2 | 14 | TRBV7-6 | TGTGCCAGCAGCGAGGGACTAGCGGGAGTTACGCAGTATTTT | CASSEGLAGVTQYF
TRBJ2-5 | NA | NA | 16 | TRBV4-3 | TGCGCCAGCAGCCAAGATTGGTGGGACCCGATGGAGACCCAGTACTTC | CASSQDWWDPMETQYF
TRBJ2-1 | NA | NA | 15 | TRBV27 | TGTGCCAACCCGGCCGACACAAATTTTTACAATGAGCAGTTCTTC | CANPADTNFYNEQFF
TRBJ2-7 | NA | NA | 12 | TRBV6-4 | TGTGCCAGCAGGCCCTGGGGCCACGAGCAGTACTTC | CASRPWGHEQYF
TRBJ2-7 | few | TRBD1 | 13 | TRBV18 | TGTGCCAGCTCACCGCCACAGGGGTACGAGCAGTACTTC | CASSPPQGYEQYF
TRBJ2-5 | NA | NA | 15 | TRBV18 | TGTGCCAGCTCACCGGAGTCTGCGAGTCACCAGACCCAGTACTTC | CASSPESASHQTQYF
TRBJ2-1 | NA | TRBD2 | 17 | TRBV4-3 | TGCGCCAGCAGCTCATCGGCGTGGCGGGAGATCTACAATGAGCAGTTCTTC | CASSSSAWREIYNEQFF
TRBJ2-1 | NA | NA | 15 | TRBV7-2 | TGTGCCAGCAGCTTATCCGGGGCGGGTAGGTATGAGCAGTTCTTC | CASSLSGAGRYEQFF
TRBJ2-7 | once | NA | 14 | TRBV29-1 | TGCAGCGTAGCAAGGACAGTACCGGGCTACGAGCAGTACTTC | CSVARTVPGYEQYF
TRBJ2-7 | few | TRBD2 | 15 | TRBV4-2 | TGTGCCAGCAGCCAACCACTAGCGGGAGCGGAAGAGCAGTACTTC | CASSQPLAGAEEQYF
TRBJ1-5 | NA | TRBD1 | 14 | TRBV29-1 | TGCAGCGTCCTTGAGGGACAGGGCAATCAGCCCCAGCATTTT | CSVLEGQGNQPQHF
TRBJ1-3 | NA | NA | 16 | TRBV6-6 | TGTGCCAGCAGCCAACCACAGGTCGACTCTGGAAACACCATATATTTT | CASSQPQVDSGNTIYF
TRBJ2-2 | NA | TRBD1 | 15 | TRBV6-4 | TGTGCCAGCAGTGTCGGCGACAGGGGTACCGGGGAGCTGTTTTTT | CASSVGDRGTGELFF
TRBJ1-1 | NA | NA | 12 | TRBV12-5 | TGTGCTAGTGGTGAGGGGTGGACTGAAGCTTTCTTT | CASGEGWTEAFF
TRBJ1-3 | NA | NA | 14 | TRBV5-1 | TGCGCCAGCAGCTCTACCACACTTGGAAACACCATATATTTT | CASSSTTLGNTIYF
TRBJ1-2 | few | TRBD1 | 13 | TRBV2 | TGTGCCAGCAGTCCGAGGGACAGCTATGGCTACACCTTC | CASSPRDSYGYTF
TRBJ1-3 | few | NA | 13 | TRBV5-4 | TGTGCCAGCAGCTTGCCGGAGGCAAACACCATATATTTT | CASSLPEANTIYF
TRBJ2-1 | NA | NA | 14 | TRBV11-2 | TGTGCCAGCCGAATTCTCCGTGAGGGTAGTGAGCAGTTCTTC | CASRILREGSEQFF
TRBJ2-3 | NA | TRBD2 | 16 | TRBV7-9 | TGTGCCAGCAGCTCCGCTAGCGGGAGGGCCCGGGATACGCAGTATTTT | CASSSASGRARDTQYF
TRBJ1-4 | NA | TRBD1 | 14 | TRBV5-1 | TGCGCCAGCAGCCTTGAGACAGGGGGGGAAAAACTGTTTTTT | CASSLETGGEKLFF
TRBJ2-1 | once | NA | 16 | TRBV7-6 | TGTGCCAGCAGCTTAGAGACAATGAGCTCCTACAATGAGCAGTTCTTC | CASSLETMSSYNEQFF
TRBJ2-7 | few | TRBD1 | 15 | TRBV6-5 | TGTGCCAGCAGTTCGTGGACAGGGGCATCAACCGAGCAGTACTTC | CASSSWTGASTEQYF
TRBJ1-1 | NA | NA | 14 | TRBV7-9 | TGTGCCAGCAGCTTGTCGGGTGTGGTAACTGAAGCTTTCTTT | CASSLSGVVTEAFF
TRBJ2-3 | NA | NA | 12 | TRBV30 | TGTGCCTGGAACTCAGTCACAGATACGCAGTATTTT | CAWNSVTDTQYF
TRBJ1-2 | once | TRBD1 | 12 | TRBV30 | TGTGCCTTTGGACAGGCCTTCTATGGCTACACCTTC | CAFGQAFYGYTF
TRBJ1-2 | NA | NA | 12 | TRBV5-1 | TGCGCCAGCAGCTTGGGACAGGCTGGCTACACCTTC | CASSLGQAGYTF
TRBJ1-3 | NA | NA | 16 | TRBV18 | TGTGCCAGCTCACCAATCGGGCAGGGCATTCCGAACACCATATATTTT | CASSPIGQGIPNTIYF
TRBJ2-7 | NA | TRBD1 | 16 | TRBV11-3 | TGTGCCAGCAGCTCCGGACAGGGGGGCGGCTCCTACGAGCAGTACTTC | CASSSGQGGGSYEQYF
TRBJ2-2 | once | TRBD1 | 14 | TRBV13 | TGTGCCAGCAGCGGACAGGAGTACACCGGGGAGCTGTTTTTT | CASSGQEYTGELFF
TRBJ1-5 | once | TRBD1 | 15 | TRBV5-1 | TGCGCCAGCAGCTGGACAGGTGATAGCAATCAGCCCCAGCATTTT | CASSWTGDSNQPQHF
TRBJ1-3 | NA | NA | 18 | TRBV5-4 | TGTGCCAGCAGCTTCACAGCACCGGGAAGGATACGGCGAAACACCATATATTTT | CASSFTAPGRIRRNTIYF
TRBJ1-5 | NA | NA | 15 | TRBV7-9 | TGTGCCAGCAGCTCCCCCATGGATAGCAATCAGCCCCAGCATTTT | CASSSPMDSNQPQHF
TRBJ1-1 | NA | TRBD1 | 14 | TRBV4-1 | TGCGCCAGCAGCCAAGATTTCGGGACAGATGAAGCTTTCTTT | CASSQDFGTDEAFF
TRBJ1-4 | once | NA | 15 | TRBV19 | TGTGCCAGTAGCCGTGGCGGGCAAACTAATGAAAAACTGTTTTTT | CASSRGGQTNEKLFF
TRBJ1-5 | few | NA | 15 | TRBV4-2 | TGTGCCAGCAGCCTGACGATGGACCCCAACGGCCCCCAGCATTTT | CASSLTMDPNGPQHF
TRBJ1-1 | NA | NA | 15 | TRBV7-9 | TGTGCCAGCAGCTTAGTGAGGACAGCGAACACTGAAGCTTTCTTT | CASSLVRTANTEAFF
TRBJ2-4 | NA | NA | 19 | TRBV30 | TGTGCCTGGAGTGACCTCGCTTGGGCGGGGATAACGACCAAAAACATTCAGTACTTC | CAWSDLAWAGITTKNIQYF
TRBJ1-2 | NA | NA | 14 | TRBV19 | TGTGCCAGTAGTCCCAAGCCTTCAGGTTACGGCTACACCTTC | CASSPKPSGYGYTF
TRBJ1-2 | NA | TRBD1 | 14 | TRBV10-2 | TGCGCCAGCAGTCCCGACAGGGGGGGCAATGGCTACACCTTC | CASSPDRGGNGYTF
TRBJ2-3 | NA | NA | 13 | TRBV5-8 | TGTGCCAGCAGCTTGGTCAGGGGATATACGCAGTATTTT | CASSLVRGYTQYF